Listed below are T cell receptor beta chains from one sample, sequenced in a study of T cells after yellow fever vaccination. TCRdb ran MiXCR on the 5' RACE reads and lists one entry per CDR3 protein. The sample shows some 670,000 distinct CDR3 sequences, over 9% of them seen only once. Sample: PBMCs, taken on the day of the yellow fever booster vaccination. All receptors derive from a young man who received the YFV17D yellow fever vaccine. CDR3s include the opening cysteine and the closing phenylalanine or tryptophan. A D gene is named only where the DNA matches it firmly. Clone size is shown for a subset of rows, as once, few, many or a class of expanded clone.

j_gene | d_gene | abundance | v_gene | CDR3aa | CDR3nt
TRBJ2-7 | . | . | TRBV28 | CASSLVMGVSGIGIDEQYF | TGTGCCAGCAGTTTGGTCATGGGGGTTTCAGGGATAGGTATCGACGAGCAGTACTTC
TRBJ1-5 | . | few | TRBV28 | CANSGKGNQPQHF | TGTGCCAACTCGGGTAAGGGGAATCAGCCCCAGCATTTT
TRBJ2-5 | . | . | TRBV12-3/TRBV12-4 | CASSLWVIGTFQETQYF | TGTGCCAGCAGTTTATGGGTGATTGGCACTTTCCAAGAGACCCAGTACTTC
TRBJ2-1 | TRBD2 | few | TRBV24-1 | CATSPGRLAVDNEQFF | TGTGCCACCAGTCCCGGAAGACTAGCGGTGGACAATGAGCAGTTCTTC
TRBJ2-5 | . | few | TRBV20-1 | CSALGGETQYF | TGCAGTGCCCTAGGAGGGGAGACCCAGTACTTC
TRBJ2-7 | . | . | TRBV28 | CASRLQGITYEQYF | TGTGCCAGCAGGCTCCAGGGCATAACCTACGAGCAGTACTTC
TRBJ2-1 | TRBD1 | many | TRBV7-8 | CASSLAPGQDSYNEQFF | TGTGCCAGCAGCTTAGCTCCGGGACAGGACTCCTACAATGAGCAGTTCTTC
TRBJ2-2 | . | many | TRBV5-4 | CASSLDNTGELFF | TGTGCCAGCAGCTTAGATAACACCGGGGAGCTGTTTTTT
TRBJ2-7 | TRBD2 | few | TRBV6-2/TRBV6-3 | CASKGLPGGEQYF | TGTGCCAGCAAGGGCCTCCCGGGAGGCGAGCAGTACTTC
TRBJ2-7 | . | many | TRBV27 | CASSSGHEQYF | TGTGCCAGCAGTTCGGGTCACGAGCAGTACTTC
TRBJ2-7 | TRBD2 | few | TRBV7-2 | CASSSLADPTRKYF | TGTGCCAGCAGTTCTCTAGCGGACCCTACGAGGAAGTACTTC
TRBJ2-5 | . | . | TRBV18 | CASHQGRRVETQYF | TGTGCCAGTCACCAGGGACGGAGAGTAGAGACCCAGTACTTC
TRBJ1-6 | . | few | TRBV7-2 | CASSRDISFGNSPLHF | TGTGCCAGCAGCCGTGACATCTCGTTCGGAAATTCACCCCTCCACTTT
TRBJ1-1 | TRBD1 | many | TRBV10-3 | CAISGTGDTEAFF | TGTGCCATCAGTGGGACAGGGGACACTGAAGCTTTCTTT
TRBJ2-5 | . | . | TRBV5-6 | CASSREQGIPPQETQYF | TGTGCCAGCAGCCGGGAACAGGGCATACCACCCCAAGAGACCCAGTACTTC
TRBJ2-2 | . | . | TRBV7-2 | CASSLRDPGGYTGELFF | TGTGCCAGCAGCTTAAGAGACCCCGGTGGTTATACCGGGGAGCTGTTTTTT
TRBJ2-2 | TRBD2 | few | TRBV9 | CASSVAGTSLNTGELFF | TGTGCCAGCAGCGTAGCCGGGACTAGCTTAAACACCGGGGAGCTGTTTTTT
TRBJ2-1 | . | . | TRBV28 | CASSFSLGDLSTYNEQFF | TGTGCCAGCAGTTTTTCCCTAGGTGACCTAAGCACCTACAATGAGCAGTTCTTC
TRBJ2-7 | TRBD2 | . | TRBV4-2 | CASSQDRTSGIDEQYF | TGTGCCAGCAGCCAAGATAGGACTAGCGGGATCGACGAGCAGTACTTC
TRBJ2-1 | . | few | TRBV29-1 | CSVDSRTYNEQFF | TGCAGCGTTGACTCACGTACCTACAATGAGCAGTTCTTC
TRBJ2-5 | . | few | TRBV5-1 | CASSLEGPVGETQYF | TGCGCCAGCAGCTTGGAAGGGCCGGTAGGAGAGACCCAGTACTTC
TRBJ1-1 | . | few | TRBV29-1 | CSGSMGDTEAFF | TGCAGCGGGAGCATGGGGGACACTGAAGCTTTCTTT
TRBJ1-5 | . | few | TRBV5-4 | CASSSGGGGQPQHF | TGTGCCAGCAGCTCCGGGGGGGGGGGTCAGCCCCAGCATTTT
TRBJ2-1 | TRBD2 | . | TRBV12-5 | CASGYSVPKTSGIPSSSYNEQFF | TGTGCTAGTGGTTACTCCGTGCCAAAGACTAGCGGGATCCCCTCGAGCTCCTACAATGAGCAGTTCTTC
TRBJ2-1 | . | . | TRBV27 | CASSLGTHNEQFF | TGTGCCAGCAGTTTAGGGACCCACAATGAGCAGTTCTTC
TRBJ2-2 | TRBD2 | . | TRBV5-4 | CASSLALTSGATGELFF | TGTGCCAGCAGCTTGGCCCTGACTAGCGGAGCCACCGGGGAGCTGTTTTTT
TRBJ2-5 | . | . | TRBV27 | CASSFQGYQETQYF | TGTGCCAGCAGTTTCCAGGGATACCAAGAGACCCAGTACTTC
TRBJ2-1 | . | . | TRBV5-1 | CASSLVGPPLRNEQFF | TGCGCCAGCAGCTTGGTTGGGCCGCCCCTTCGGAATGAGCAGTTCTTC
TRBJ2-3 | . | once | TRBV12-3/TRBV12-4 | CASSLALPRDTQYF | TGTGCCAGCAGTTTAGCCCTACCGAGGGATACGCAGTATTTT
TRBJ2-7 | . | . | TRBV20-1 | CSARKGQSYEQYF | TGCAGTGCTAGAAAAGGGCAGTCCTACGAGCAGTACTTC
TRBJ1-2 | . | . | TRBV20-1 | CSASGGWALDYGYTF | TGCAGTGCTAGTGGCGGGTGGGCTTTAGACTATGGCTACACCTTC
TRBJ2-7 | . | few | TRBV21-1 | CASSMDSGSPTYEQYF | TGTGCCAGCAGCATGGATAGCGGGAGCCCTACCTACGAGCAGTACTTC
TRBJ2-7 | . | . | TRBV7-2 | CASSPRGGGEQYF | TGTGCCAGCAGCCCCAGGGGAGGGGGAGAGCAGTACTTC
TRBJ1-5 | . | . | TRBV10-3 | CAISESGDGQPQHF | TGTGCCATCAGTGAGTCGGGGGACGGACAGCCCCAGCATTTT
TRBJ2-2 | TRBD2 | . | TRBV15 | CATSPTSGSNTGELFF | TGTGCCACCAGTCCGACTAGCGGGTCGAACACCGGGGAGCTGTTTTTT
TRBJ2-5 | . | . | TRBV12-3/TRBV12-4 | CASSFTASGETQYF | TGTGCCAGCAGTTTTACGGCCTCAGGGGAGACCCAGTACTTC
TRBJ2-7 | . | . | TRBV5-1 | CASSFGTFYEQYF | TGCGCCAGCAGCTTTGGCACTTTCTACGAGCAGTACTTC
TRBJ2-1 | TRBD2 | . | TRBV5-8 | CASSLIAGINEQFF | TGTGCCAGCAGCTTGATAGCGGGAATTAATGAGCAGTTCTTC
TRBJ2-5 | . | few | TRBV5-1 | CASSLVGSPRGETQYF | TGCGCCAGCAGCTTGGTAGGGAGCCCCCGGGGCGAGACCCAGTACTTC
TRBJ2-3 | . | many | TRBV7-8 | CASSSYYTDTQYF | TGTGCCAGCAGCTCCTACTACACAGATACGCAGTATTTT